A single sample is the source of the 11 T cell receptor beta chains below, sequenced in a study of T cell repertoires in cytomegalovirus infection. TCRdb ran MiXCR on the reads and lists one entry per CDR3 protein. The sample has some 160,000 distinct CDR3 sequences, 17% seen once. What was sequenced was CD8+ T cells from PBMCs. The source of these receptors is a human donor in good health (CMV status not recorded). Some clones in this sample may be carry-over from other donors' samples.

V gene TRBV2 combines with J gene TRBJ1-6; D remains ambiguous. V was shortened by 7 bases and J by 9 bases, with 16 bases between the two germline ends. The germline gives CDR1 SNHLY, CDR2 FYNNEI. CDR3 length: 14 amino acids. The CDR3 nucleotides read TGTGCCAGCAAGTCCGGCAGTTCCATTTCACCCCTCCACTTT. Protein: CASKSGSSISPLHF.

This clonotype was picked up a small number of times. The rearrangement uses TRBV7-8 and TRBJ2-1; D is undetermined. The germline V gene has CDR1 SGHVS and CDR2 FQNEAQ. The V gene lost 4 bases and the J gene lost 5 bases, with 9 bases spanning the gap. The CDR3 runs to 13 residues. CDR3 sequence: CASSSPQNNEQFF. CDR3 nucleotide sequence: TGTGCCAGCAGCTCGCCTCAGAACAATGAGCAGTTCTTC.

This clonotype has a count of ten or more. V and J are TRBV7-9 and TRBJ2-7, with D possibly TRBD2 on 6 matching bases. The ends were cut back, 6 bases at V and 6 bases at J, with 12 bases in the middle. Germline values: CDR1 SEHNR, CDR2 FQNEAQ (reference sequence). The CDR3 is 12 residues long. In DNA, the CDR3 is TGTGCCAGCAGGCCTCTAGCGAGCGAGCAGTACTTC. It encodes CASRPLASEQYF. Full variable domain (outside the CDR3, taken from reference TRBV7-9 and TRBJ2-7): DTGVSQNPRHKITKRGQNVTFRCDPISEHNRLYWYRQTLGQGPEFLTYFQNEAQLEKSRLLSDRFSAERPKGSFSTLEIQRTEQGDSAMYLCASRPLASEQYFGPGTRLTVT.

The J gene is TRBJ1-2, the V gene TRBV7-9; 10 nucleotides agree with TRBD1. This CDR3 contains 17 residues. The V gene's germline CDR1 is SEHNR and CDR2 FQNEAQ (reference sequence). The ends lost 4 bases at V and 4 bases at J; junction bases unmatched: 12. The CDR3 sequence is CASSSTGGKMTIYGYTF. The CDR3 coding sequence is TGTGCCAGCAGCTCGACAGGGGGCAAGATGACTATCTATGGCTACACCTTC. The entire variable domain, with the rest obtained from reference TRBV7-9 and TRBJ1-2, is as follows: DTGVSQNPRHKITKRGQNVTFRCDPISEHNRLYWYRQTLGQGPEFLTYFQNEAQLEKSRLLSDRFSAERPKGSFSTLEIQRTEQGDSAMYLCASSSTGGKMTIYGYTFGSGTRLTVV.

This clonotype was observed a few times. The rearrangement uses TRBV10-3 and TRBJ2-7; 11 bases map to TRBD2. The CDR3 is 16 amino acids. J lost 1 base, V lost 3 bases, and 5 bases had no gene match. Germline loops: CDR1 ENHRY, CDR2 SYGVKD. The CDR3 bases are TGTGCCATCAGTGATGAAAGACTAGCGGGATCCTACGAGCAGTACTTC. Protein: CAISDERLAGSYEQYF.

This clonotype has just a few counts. The chain is built from TRBV12-3 or TRBV12-4 and TRBJ1-5; D gene uncertain. V was trimmed by 3 bases and J by 3 bases, leaving 9 bases between them. The CDR3 sequence is 14 residues long. The CDR3 DNA reads TGTGCCAGCAGTTTTTATGGGTCCAATCAGCCCCAGCATTTT. Its protein is CASSFYGSNQPQHF.

The V gene is TRBV20-1, the J gene TRBJ2-1, with D maybe TRBD2 (6 bases). CDR1 is DFQATT and CDR2 is SNEGSKA in the germline V gene (reference sequence). V was clipped by 6 bases and J by 7 bases, with 13 bases between them. This CDR3 has 12 residues. The CDR3 DNA reads TGCAGTGCAGGAACTAGCAGAAATGAGCAGTTCTTC. Translated, it gives CSAGTSRNEQFF.

Only one count was recorded for this clonotype. CDR3 nucleotides: TGTGCCAGCAGCTTAGGTACCTTC. Translation: CASSLGTF. The chain links TRBV7-9 to TRBJ1-2; D remains ambiguous. Germline assignment: CDR1 SEHNR and CDR2 FQNEAQ (reference sequence). The CDR3 length is 8 residues. With 1 base removed from V and 14 bases from J, the gap between germline ends came to 2 bases.

This clonotype was observed a handful of times. The chain links TRBV29-1 to TRBJ1-1; unclear D gene. The germline gives CDR1 SQVTM, CDR2 ANQGSEA. V was shortened by 4 bases and J by 3 bases, with 6 bases between the two germline ends. The CDR3 runs to 11 residues. The CDR3 spells CSVVRDTEAFF. CDR3 nucleotide sequence: TGCAGCGTTGTACGAGACACTGAAGCTTTCTTT.

The J gene is TRBJ2-1, the V gene TRBV5-1; D perhaps matches TRBD2 (5 bases). CDR3 length: 17 amino acids. V shed 1 base and J shed 2 bases, with 16 bases lying between them. Looked up from germline, CDR1 is SGHRS and CDR2 is YFSETQ. CDR3 protein: CASSLYSGMPAYNEQFF. For the CDR3, the DNA is TGCGCCAGCAGCTTGTACTCGGGGATGCCAGCCTACAATGAGCAGTTCTTC.

V is TRBV7-8 and J is TRBJ2-1; D gene uncertain. This CDR3 spans 15 amino acids. Trimming shortened V by 3 bases and J by 8 bases, and 17 bases separated the two germline ends. CDR1 is SGHVS and CDR2 is FQNEAQ in the germline V gene. CDR3 nucleotide sequence: TGTGCCAGCAGCTTTCGGCCCCTCCTAGGCGATGAGCAGTTCTTC. It encodes CASSFRPLLGDEQFF.